This T cell receptor beta chain was identified during a study of graft-versus-host responses after intestinal transplantation. Study information: Multivisceral, liver-intestinal, or isolated intestinal transplants were given to recipients. General study findings and limits: Allografts carried high graft-versus-host to host-versus-graft clonal ratios in patients having graft-donor T cell macrochimerism. Circulating GvH clone levels at their peak were associated with HvG declines (early post-transplant). Some GvH clones appeared in ileal mucosa or blood before recipient bone marrow.

To note about this clone: The antigen is not known. The junction and the germline gene differ at one end; a read error may be behind it.

The CDR3 sequence is 12 residues long. CDR1 GTSNPN and CDR2 SVGIG come from the germline V gene (reference sequence). The table came from immunoSEQ multiplex PCR; TCRdb's copy has only in-frame clones and leaves some out. This table has roughly 46,000 clones, approximately 95% appearing once. This chain links TRBV30 with TRBJ1-2; D gene uncertain. This TCR derives from a human patient who received an intestinal transplant, so some T cells may come from the graft donor. The specimen comprised PBMCs, sampled around 27 months after a first intestinal transplant, on the day of a second. In DNA form, the CDR3 reads TGTGCCTGGAGTGTACTTTTGTCCCGTGCCTTCTTC. Translated, it gives CAWSVLLSRAFF.